The 19 T cell receptor beta chains in this list originate from one sample, sequenced in a study of neoadjuvant anti-PD-1 for oral cavity cancer. This sample's time point: after neoadjuvant nivolumab, at surgical resection. Profiling relied on immunoSEQ multiplex PCR, and the TCRdb table lists in-frame clones only, not all of them. The sample carries more than 25,000 clones, about 77% recorded once. The sequencing here drew on PBMCs, taken after nivolumab (anti-PD-1) treatment. These receptors were collected from a person aged 40 to 85 with oral cavity squamous cell carcinoma.

The V call is TRBV7-2, the J call TRBJ1-1; D ambiguous. With 1 base removed from V and 5 bases from J, the gap between germline ends came to 11 bases. The CDR3 runs 14 residues. From germline, CDR1 is SGHTA and CDR2 FQGNSA. The CDR3 region is CASSLEGLGTEAFF. CDR3 coding DNA: TGTGCCAGCAGCTTAGAAGGGTTGGGGACTGAAGCTTTCTTT.

The gene calls are TRBV15 and TRBJ2-7; either TRBD1 or TRBD2 may supply D (5 bases each). This CDR3 has 14 amino acids. The V gene lost 1 base and the J gene lost 2 bases, with 9 bases spanning the gap. Germline V gene sequence: CDR1 LNHNV, CDR2 YYDKDF (reference sequence). The CDR3 DNA sequence: TGTGCCACCAGCAGAGCAGGGAGAACCTACGAGCAGTACTTC. Translated: CATSRAGRTYEQYF.

This clone showed up just once. The V and J genes are TRBV4-1 and TRBJ1-1; the D is unclear. The CDR3 has 13 residues. Trimming removed 0 bases from V and 9 bases from J, with 11 bases in between. Germline-derived CDR1 and CDR2 are MGHRA and YSYEKL. CDR3 residues: CASSQDGPLKAFF. For the CDR3, the DNA is TGCGCCAGCAGCCAAGATGGTCCGTTGAAAGCTTTCTTT.

The chain has TRBV7-2 and TRBJ2-5; D ambiguous. The germline CDR1 and CDR2 sequences are SGHTA and FQGNSA. This CDR3 is 13 amino acids long. V lost 7 bases and J 3 bases, leaving 12 bases between the germline ends. Written as DNA, the CDR3 is TGTGCCAGCACCACGGTGGAGAAAGAGACCCAGTACTTC. Its translation is CASTTVEKETQYF.

V and J are TRBV2 and TRBJ2-6, with D perhaps TRBD1 (5 bases). V was cut by 9 bases and J by 0 bases, with 12 bases left in between. The CDR3 extends over 15 amino acids. Germline CDR1 is SNHLY and CDR2 is FYNNEI. In nucleotides, the CDR3 is TGTGCCAGAAACAGGAGAGCCTCTGGGGCCAACGTCCTGACTTTC. It is translated as CARNRRASGANVLTF.

CDR3 nucleotide sequence: TGCGCCAGCAGTGAGGGACAGGGTCGTTCACCCCTCCACTTT. This sequence encodes CASSEGQGRSPLHF. The chain links TRBV10-1 to TRBJ1-6; 8 positions agree with TRBD1. CDR3 length equals 14 residues. Trimming cost V 2 bases and J 9 bases; bases outside gene matches: 3. Germline CDR1 and CDR2: WNHNN and SYGVQD (reference sequence).

J is TRBJ1-4 and V is TRBV6-1; no clear D. The CDR3 loop spans 13 amino acids. V was trimmed by 2 bases and J by 8 bases, leaving 9 bases between them. The germline gives CDR1 MNHNS, CDR2 SASEGT. CDR3 residues: CASSELRGEKLFF. CDR3 coding DNA: TGTGCCAGCAGTGAATTAAGAGGGGAAAAACTGTTTTTT.

The chain has TRBV7-2 and TRBJ2-1, with D possibly matching TRBD1 (5 bases). From germline, CDR1 is SGHTA and CDR2 FQGNSA. Trimming cost V 2 bases and J 8 bases, with 19 bases left between them. The CDR3 contains 16 residues. The CDR3 is CASSLPWRPKGDEQFF. For the CDR3, the DNA is TGTGCCAGCAGCTTACCGTGGCGGCCGAAAGGGGATGAGCAGTTCTTC.

The rearrangement links TRBV7-8 to TRBJ1-4; D is unclear. The CDR3 spans 14 residues. V shed 3 bases and J shed 8 bases, with 13 bases lying between them. Germline V gene data show CDR1 as SGHVS and CDR2 as FQNEAQ. The chain's CDR3 is CASSFLPGSEKLFF. The CDR3 bases are TGTGCCAGCAGCTTCCTACCCGGTTCCGAAAAACTGTTTTTT. Full variable domain (remainder filled in from reference TRBV7-8 and TRBJ1-4): GAGVSQSPRYKVAKRGQDVALRCDPISGHVSLFWYQQALGQGPEFLTYFQNEAQLDKSGLPSDRFFAERPEGSVSTLKIQRTQQEDSAVYLCASSFLPGSEKLFFGSGTQLSVL.

V is TRBV7-7 and J is TRBJ2-7, with D maybe TRBD1 (6 bases). The CDR3 is made up of 14 amino acids. V dropped 11 bases and J dropped 3 bases, with 20 bases sitting between them. Germline V lookup: CDR1 SSHAT, CDR2 FNYEAQ (reference sequence). In DNA, the CDR3 is TGTGCCCCAATGTCAGGGGTTGACATCTACGAGCAGTACTTC. Its translation is CAPMSGVDIYEQYF.

The gene calls are TRBV29-1 and TRBJ2-2; D might be TRBD1 (6 bases). With 8 bases removed from V and 2 bases from J, the gap between germline ends came to 12 bases. Germline loops: CDR1 SQVTM, CDR2 ANQGSEA. The CDR3 contains 13 residues. The DNA for the CDR3 is TGCAGCTCCCGGGACACCAACACCGGGGAGCTGTTTTTT. It specifies CSSRDTNTGELFF.

This chain connects TRBV5-4 to TRBJ2-1; D possibly corresponds to TRBD2 (5 bases). The V and J ends lost 7 bases and 0 bases respectively, with 8 bases between them. The CDR3 consists of 13 residues. Per germline, CDR1 SGHNT and CDR2 YYREEE (reference sequence). DNA of the CDR3: TGTGCCAGCTCGGGGAGCTCCTACAATGAGCAGTTCTTC. Translation: CASSGSSYNEQFF.

The V call is TRBV6-1, the J call TRBJ1-2; no firm D call. Germline V CDR1 and CDR2: MNHNS, SASEGT. Trimming took 4 bases from V and 0 from J, leaving 9 bases between them. This CDR3 contains 14 residues. CDR3 sequence (DNA): TGTGCCAGCAGTGGACCGGGAGCTAACTATGGCTACACCTTC. Amino acids: CASSGPGANYGYTF.

The chain couples TRBV15 to TRBJ2-1; D could derive from TRBD1 or TRBD2 (5 bases each). This CDR3 contains 14 residues. Germline V gives CDR1 LNHNV, CDR2 YYDKDF (reference sequence). Trimming stripped 0 bases from V and 4 bases from J, with 7 bases between. CDR3 sequence: CATSRDREYNEQFF. The CDR3 DNA reads TGTGCCACCAGCAGAGACAGGGAGTACAATGAGCAGTTCTTC.

The rearrangement joins TRBV7-2 to TRBJ1-2; the D gene is possibly TRBD1 (5 bases). V was cut by 3 bases and J by 0 bases, with 8 bases left in between. The germline gives CDR1 SGHTA, CDR2 FQGNSA. This CDR3 spans 14 amino acids. The CDR3 sequence: CASSLQGPNYGYTF. As DNA, the CDR3 is TGTGCCAGCAGCTTGCAGGGACCTAACTATGGCTACACCTTC.

The V and J genes are TRBV10-3 and TRBJ1-2, with 10 bases matching TRBD1. Germline V gene sequence: CDR1 ENHRY, CDR2 SYGVKD. V was pared by 4 bases and J by 13 bases, with 12 bases of the junction left unmatched. There are 14 residues in the CDR3. CDR3 sequence (DNA): TGTGCCATCAGTGTTCCGGGGCCCGACAGGGGGCTCACCTTC. Translating gives CAISVPGPDRGLTF.

The V and J genes are TRBV11-2 and TRBJ1-4, with D tentatively TRBD1 (5 bases). The CDR3 consists of 14 residues. CDR1 is SGHAT, CDR2 FQNNGV, per germline. Deletions cut 5 bases from V and 7 bases from J, with 14 bases between. CDR3 in DNA: TGTGCCAGCAGCGGGTGGGACTCGGGTGAAAAACTGTTTTTT. Translation: CASSGWDSGEKLFF.

The sample holds a few counts of this clone. V and J are TRBV15 and TRBJ1-5; D is perhaps TRBD1 (5 bases). The germline gives CDR1 LNHNV, CDR2 YYDKDF (reference sequence). V was pared by 0 bases and J by 6 bases, with 15 bases between. This CDR3 region has 16 residues. Here the CDR3 DNA reads TGTGCCACCAGCAGAGATTCATTGACAGTCGGTCAGCCCCAGCATTTT. Its protein product is CATSRDSLTVGQPQHF.

The V gene is TRBV11-2, the J gene TRBJ1-1; no clear D. Trimming shortened V by 5 bases and J by 3 bases, and 13 bases separated the two germline ends. The CDR3 loop spans 14 amino acids. Germline assignment: CDR1 SGHAT and CDR2 FQNNGV. CDR3 in amino acids: CASSPLLPHTEAFF. The DNA for the CDR3 is TGTGCCAGCAGCCCCCTACTTCCTCACACTGAAGCTTTCTTT.